This T cell receptor beta chain was found in a study of molecular identifiers for immune sequencing clone quantification. TCRdb re-derived calls from the PCR reads in MiXCR, one entry per CDR3 protein. This table has around 94,000 distinct CDR3 sequences, around 30% appearing once. A remark on this clonotype: Since a much larger clone is just one base distant, this may be a read error.

The V gene's germline CDR1 is LGHNA and CDR2 YSLEER. The CDR3 consists of 15 residues. The gene calls are TRBV4-3 and TRBJ2-1; D gene ambiguous. The sample was naive CD8+ T cells from blood, with Jurkat cell RNA spiked in. Specified subset: FACS-sorted CD8+CD4-CCR7+CD45RA+ naive T cells. This receptor was identified in a human donor in good health. Some libraries in this study had Jurkat cell RNA spiked in. The CDR3 DNA reads TGCGCCAACAGCCAAGATGAGGTTAGCCACAATGAGCAGTTCTTC. It yields the protein CANSQDEVSHNEQFF.